This entry concerns a single T cell receptor (beta chain). Its antigen is unknown. The data derive from a study of cytomegalovirus exposure and HLA in healthy donors. Across the whole study: Per a later analysis, the approximately 620 first-cohort and 110 or so validation repertoires shared one platform.

Study-wide results and limits: Listed as cytomegalovirus-associated were about 160 TCR beta chains.

This table comes from immunoSEQ multiplex PCR, and its TCRdb copy is limited to in-frame clones, with some not included. The table has about 150,000 clones, less than 95% seen once. Germline V gene sequence: CDR1 MDHEN, CDR2 SYDVKM. This CDR3 is built from 15 residues. With 3 bases clipped from V and 5 bases from J, the junction kept 6 bases outside the gene matches. The chain employs TRBV28 and TRBJ2-1, with 8 bases identical to TRBD2. The receptor was isolated from a man aged 18 to 30 in good health and CMV-seropositive. Sequencing was done on a sample of PBMCs. This CDR3 reads CASSFRSGRHNEQFF. In DNA, the CDR3 is TGTGCCAGCAGTTTTAGGAGCGGGAGACACAATGAGCAGTTCTTC.